This TCR beta chain stems from a study of blood T cell repertoires in COVID-19. V was shortened by 5 bases and J by 5 bases, with 12 bases between the two germline ends. CDR1 is SEHNR, CDR2 FQNEAQ, per germline (reference sequence). The CDR3 covers 13 residues. The assay was immunoSEQ multiplex PCR, and TCRdb's table has in-frame clones only and misses some. The table shows more than 300,000 clones, with 87% occurring only once. The receptor was derived from a woman aged 25 to 39 who had recovered from COVID-19. The chain is built from TRBV7-9 and TRBJ1-1; D is possibly TRBD1 (5 bases). Sequenced input: PBMCs or T cells enriched from blood (not recorded which). The CDR3, as DNA: TGTGCCAGCAGCGGGACGGAGGGGACTGAAGCTTTCTTT. Protein: CASSGTEGTEAFF.